The source of this T cell receptor beta chain is a study of cytomegalovirus exposure and HLA in healthy donors. Germline V CDR1 and CDR2: SGHRS, YFSETQ. This CDR3 is 15 amino acids long. J gave up 1 base and V 7 bases, and 10 bases lay outside the gene matches. Study results and caveats: In most subjects, TCR beta sequences reportedly gave accurate predictions of HLA-A and HLA-B alleles.

The study ran its PCR with 60 Vbeta and 13 Jbeta primers. Generated by immunoSEQ multiplex PCR, the TCRdb table keeps only in-frame clones and is missing some. The profile shows about 150,000 clones, 55% to 75% of them singletons. About this clone: Its antigen is currently unknown.

Material for sequencing was PBMCs. The TCR sequence derives from a man aged 45-65 years in good health and CMV-seropositive. This sequence joins TRBV5-1 and TRBJ1-1, with 7 positions matching TRBD1. The CDR3: CASGGGPQGNTEAFF. CDR3 nucleotides: TGCGCCAGCGGAGGGGGCCCCCAGGGGAACACTGAAGCTTTCTTT.